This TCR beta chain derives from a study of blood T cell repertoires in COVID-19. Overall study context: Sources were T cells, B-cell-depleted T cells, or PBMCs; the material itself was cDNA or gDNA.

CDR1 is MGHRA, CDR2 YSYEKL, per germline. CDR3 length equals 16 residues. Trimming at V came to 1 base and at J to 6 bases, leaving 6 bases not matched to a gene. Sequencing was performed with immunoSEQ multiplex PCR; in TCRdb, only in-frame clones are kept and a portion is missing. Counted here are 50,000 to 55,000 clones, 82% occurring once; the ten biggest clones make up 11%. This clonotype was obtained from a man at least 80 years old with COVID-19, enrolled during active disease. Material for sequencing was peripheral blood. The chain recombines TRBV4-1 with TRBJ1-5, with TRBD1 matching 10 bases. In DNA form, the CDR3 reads TGCGCCAGCAGCCAAGGAGTGGACAGGGGGGGTCAGCCCCAGCATTTT. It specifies CASSQGVDRGGQPQHF.